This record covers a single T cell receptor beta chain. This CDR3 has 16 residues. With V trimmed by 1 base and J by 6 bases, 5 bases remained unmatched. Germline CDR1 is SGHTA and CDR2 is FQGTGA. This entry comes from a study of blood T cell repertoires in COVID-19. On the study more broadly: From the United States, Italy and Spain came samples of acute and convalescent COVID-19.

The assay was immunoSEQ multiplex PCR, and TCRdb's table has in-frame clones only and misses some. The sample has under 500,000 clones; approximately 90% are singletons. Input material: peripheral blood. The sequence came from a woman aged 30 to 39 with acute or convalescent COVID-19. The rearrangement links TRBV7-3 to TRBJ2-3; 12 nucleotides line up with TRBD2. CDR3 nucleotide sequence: TGTGCCAGCAGCTTAAAGCCTAGCGGGGGGGAGGATACGCAGTATTTT. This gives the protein CASSLKPSGGEDTQYF.